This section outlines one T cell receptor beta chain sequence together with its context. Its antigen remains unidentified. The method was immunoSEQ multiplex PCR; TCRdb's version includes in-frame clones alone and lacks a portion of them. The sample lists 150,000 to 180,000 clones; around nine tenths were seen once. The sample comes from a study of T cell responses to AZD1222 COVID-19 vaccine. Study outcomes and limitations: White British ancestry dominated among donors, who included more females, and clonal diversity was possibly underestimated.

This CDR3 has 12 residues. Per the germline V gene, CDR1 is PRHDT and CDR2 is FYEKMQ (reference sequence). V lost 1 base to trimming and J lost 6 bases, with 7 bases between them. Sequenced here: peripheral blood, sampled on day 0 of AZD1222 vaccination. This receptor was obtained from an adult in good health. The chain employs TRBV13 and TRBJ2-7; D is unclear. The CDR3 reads CASSLEPGEQYF. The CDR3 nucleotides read TGTGCCAGCAGCTTAGAACCGGGCGAGCAGTACTTC.